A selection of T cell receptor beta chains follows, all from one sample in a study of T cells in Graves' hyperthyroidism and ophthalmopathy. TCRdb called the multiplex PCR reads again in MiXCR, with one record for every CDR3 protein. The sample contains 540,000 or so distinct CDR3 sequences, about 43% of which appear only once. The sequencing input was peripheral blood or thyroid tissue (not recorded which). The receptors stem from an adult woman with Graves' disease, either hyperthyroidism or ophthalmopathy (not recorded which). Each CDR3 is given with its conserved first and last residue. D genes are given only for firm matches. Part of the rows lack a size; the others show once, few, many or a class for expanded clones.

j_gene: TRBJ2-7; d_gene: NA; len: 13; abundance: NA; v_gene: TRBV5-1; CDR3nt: TGCGCCAGCAGCCTCCCGGACAACTACGAGCAGTACTTC; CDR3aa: CASSLPDNYEQYF
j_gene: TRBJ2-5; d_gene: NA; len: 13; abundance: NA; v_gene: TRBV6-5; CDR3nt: TGTGCCAGCAGTTACTCTACGGGAGAGACCCAGTACTTC; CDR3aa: CASSYSTGETQYF
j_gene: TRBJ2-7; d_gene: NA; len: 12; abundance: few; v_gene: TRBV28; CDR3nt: TGTGCCAGCAGGGGTAGCGGTGACGAGCAGTACTTC; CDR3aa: CASRGSGDEQYF
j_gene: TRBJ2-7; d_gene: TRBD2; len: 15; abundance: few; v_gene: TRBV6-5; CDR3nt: TGTGCCAGCAGTTACCGGGGTAGCGGGATATACGAGCAGTACTTC; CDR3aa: CASSYRGSGIYEQYF
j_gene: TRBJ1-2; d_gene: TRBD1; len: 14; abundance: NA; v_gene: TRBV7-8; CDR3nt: TGTGCCAGCTCAGGGGGCTTGGACGGATATGGCTACACCTTC; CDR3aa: CASSGGLDGYGYTF
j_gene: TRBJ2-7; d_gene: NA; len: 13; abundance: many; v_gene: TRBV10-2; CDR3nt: TGCGCCAGCAATGGAGGGGGCGTAGGGGAGCAGTACTTC; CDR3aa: CASNGGGVGEQYF
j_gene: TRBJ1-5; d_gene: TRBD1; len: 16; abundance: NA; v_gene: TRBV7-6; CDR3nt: TGTGCCAGCAGCCAGTCGGGACAGGGGGACAATCAGCCCCAGCATTTT; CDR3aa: CASSQSGQGDNQPQHF
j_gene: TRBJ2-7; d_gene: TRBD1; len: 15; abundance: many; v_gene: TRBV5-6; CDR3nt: TGTGCCAGCAGCCCGATGACAGGGAACCCCTACGAGCAGTACTTC; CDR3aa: CASSPMTGNPYEQYF
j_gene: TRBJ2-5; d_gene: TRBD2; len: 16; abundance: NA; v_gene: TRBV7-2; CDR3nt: TGTGCCAGCAGCCCTAGCGGGAGCCAGATAGGAGAGACCCAGTACTTC; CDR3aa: CASSPSGSQIGETQYF
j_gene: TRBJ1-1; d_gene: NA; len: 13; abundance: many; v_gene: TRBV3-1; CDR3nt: TGTGCCAGCAGCCAAGTCCAGGCCACTGAAGCTTTCTTT; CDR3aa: CASSQVQATEAFF
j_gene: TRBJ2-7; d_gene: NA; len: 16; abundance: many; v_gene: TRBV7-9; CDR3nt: TGTGCCAGCAGCTCCTGGACAGCGAAGGGCTCCTACGAGCAGTACTTC; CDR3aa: CASSSWTAKGSYEQYF